The 21 T cell receptor beta chains below come from one sample, sequenced in a study of T cell repertoires in cytomegalovirus infection (dated by TCRdb to the late 2010s). The antigens for these receptors are not known. The sample was run on an Illumina HiSeq 1500. TCRdb cleaned the public reads at Q25 with fastp, built clones with MiXCR and kept in-frame beta chains. Here each entry gathers all rows of one CDR3 protein and keeps the most common genes and DNA. The sample contains a few hundred thousand distinct CDR3 sequences, about 39% of them found a single time. The top ten constitute 48% of the sample. The sample's treatment or condition, from its label and the paper: in vitro stimulation with specific CMV peptide epitopes to enrich CMV-specific T cells. The source material was cultured PBMCs, sampled from culture after CMV antigen stimulation. The origin of the receptors is a human donor in good health (CMV status not recorded). Some clones in this sample may be carry-over from other donors' samples.

V gene TRBV6-2 or TRBV6-3 combines with J gene TRBJ1-6; D is undetermined. This CDR3 has 19 residues. Germline CDR1 and CDR2: MNHEY and SVGEGT. Trimming removed 0 bases from V and 0 bases from J, with 15 bases in between. The CDR3 sequence is CASSYSTAAGSSYNSPLHF. CDR3 DNA sequence: TGTGCCAGCAGTTACTCGACGGCGGCGGGGAGCTCCTATAATTCACCCCTCCACTTT.

V gene TRBV7-2 combines with J gene TRBJ2-1, with unresolved D. The germline gives CDR1 SGHTA, CDR2 FQGNSA. V lost 5 bases and J lost 4, with 6 bases in between. The CDR3 length is 12 residues. The CDR3, as DNA: TGTGCCAGCAGCCGAATTTACAATGAGCAGTTCTTC. Translating it yields CASSRIYNEQFF.

This rearrangement joins TRBV6-2 or TRBV6-3 to TRBJ1-5; D is uncertain. CDR3 length equals 12 residues. With 5 bases removed from V and 9 bases from J, the gap between germline ends came to 11 bases. Germline values: CDR1 MNHEY, CDR2 SVGEGT. This CDR3 reads CASSPPSRPQHF. In DNA, the CDR3 is TGTGCCAGCAGTCCTCCATCCAGGCCCCAGCATTTT.

The chain couples TRBV11-2 to TRBJ2-1; D may be TRBD2 (6 bases). The CDR3 is 15 residues long. Trimming stripped 5 bases from V and 0 bases from J, with 11 bases between. Germline V gene sequence: CDR1 SGHAT, CDR2 FQNNGV. The CDR3 nucleotides are TGTGCCAGCAGCCCGGGAGTCACCTCCTACAATGAGCAGTTCTTC. Residues: CASSPGVTSYNEQFF. Combining the CDR3 with reference TRBV11-2 and TRBJ2-1 gives the whole variable domain EAGVAQSPRYKIIEKRQSVAFWCNPISGHATLYWYQQILGQGPKLLIQFQNNGVVDDSQLPKDRFSAERLKGVDSTLKIQPAKLEDSAVYLCASSPGVTSYNEQFFGPGTRLTVL.

V gene TRBV20-1 combines with J gene TRBJ1-5; tentatively, D is TRBD1 (5 bases). V was pared by 3 bases and J by 0 bases, with 12 bases between. This CDR3 region has 15 residues. Germline CDR1 and CDR2: DFQATT and SNEGSKA (reference sequence). The chain's CDR3 is CSASHQGPSNQPQHF. CDR3 bases: TGCAGTGCTAGCCACCAGGGACCTAGCAATCAGCCCCAGCATTTT.

The chain has TRBV19 and TRBJ2-1; TRBD1 matches at 8 bases. This CDR3 is 14 amino acids long. V shed 1 base, J shed 4 bases, and the junction held 0 bases outside the gene matches. Germline V lookup: CDR1 LNHDA, CDR2 SQIVND (reference sequence). In DNA form, the CDR3 reads TGTGCCAGTAGTATAGGGACAGGGTACAATGAGCAGTTCTTC. It specifies CASSIGTGYNEQFF.

The chain carries TRBV6-6 and TRBJ2-5, with D perhaps matching TRBD1 (6 bases). The CDR3 covers 15 residues. The germline V gene encodes CDR1 MNHNY and CDR2 SVGAGI (reference sequence). V was clipped by 0 bases and J by 3 bases, with 11 bases between them. CDR3: CASSYSLNREETQYF. CDR3 bases: TGTGCCAGCAGTTACTCATTGAACAGGGAAGAGACCCAGTACTTC.

The chain links TRBV7-4 to TRBJ1-6; D is undetermined. The V gene lost 5 bases and the J gene lost 9 bases, with 14 bases spanning the gap. The CDR3 spans 14 residues. Germline V gives CDR1 SGHVT, CDR2 SQSDAQ. CDR3: CASSRGGLGSPLHF. DNA for the CDR3: TGTGCCAGCAGCAGAGGTGGGCTAGGTTCACCCCTCCACTTT.

The rearrangement uses TRBV6-1 and TRBJ2-1, with TRBD2 identical over 8 bases. This CDR3 region has 16 residues. V was pared by 0 bases and J by 4 bases, with 5 bases of the junction left unmatched. Germline-derived CDR1 and CDR2 are MNHNS and SASEGT. For the CDR3, the DNA is TGTGCCAGCAGTGAAGCGGGACTAGTCGAGTACAATGAGCAGTTCTTC. Its translation is CASSEAGLVEYNEQFF.

The genes are TRBV20-1 and TRBJ1-5; D remains unclear. CDR1 DFQATT and CDR2 SNEGSKA come from the germline V gene (reference sequence). The ends were cut back, 0 bases at V and 7 bases at J, with 19 bases in the middle. There are 16 residues in the CDR3. As DNA, the CDR3 is TGCAGTGCTAGAGATCCTCGCGAGCGGGGAAAGCAGCCCCAGCATTTT. Translated: CSARDPRERGKQPQHF.

This clonotype was counted between two and nine times. This CDR3 reads CASSLKWTRNNEQFF. DNA for the CDR3: TGTGCCAGCAGCTTAAAGTGGACAAGAAACAATGAGCAGTTCTTC. The rearrangement links TRBV7-2 to TRBJ2-1; tentative D call: TRBD1 (5 bases). Trimming took 2 bases from V and 5 from J, leaving 13 bases between them. The CDR3 sequence is 15 residues long. Germline V gene data show CDR1 as SGHTA and CDR2 as FQGNSA.

The J gene is TRBJ2-2, the V gene TRBV12-3 or TRBV12-4; the match to TRBD2 covers 8 bases. The CDR3 has 14 residues. J lost 6 bases, V lost 8 bases, and 8 bases had no gene match. The CDR3 region has the DNA TGTGCCAGCCGGGGGGGCCAGGGAGCCGGGGAGCTGTTTTTT. It codes for CASRGGQGAGELFF.

This clonotype has a count of ten or more. The V call is TRBV7-2, the J call TRBJ2-2; 7 positions agree with TRBD2. The CDR3 has 18 residues. Germline lookup yields CDR1 SGHTA and CDR2 FQGNSA. Trimming cost V 4 bases and J 4 bases; bases outside gene matches: 15. CDR3 nucleotide sequence: TGTGCCAGCAGCTCCCAATTAGCGGGCAAGGCCGGCACCGGGGAGCTGTTTTTT. Translated: CASSSQLAGKAGTGELFF.

The chain joins TRBV7-2 to TRBJ2-1, with 8 bases that match TRBD2. The CDR3 has 18 amino acids. CDR1 and CDR2 from the germline V gene are SGHTA and FQGNSA. V was clipped by 4 bases and J by 5 bases; unmatched bases: 16. CDR3 region: CASSSFLRTSGIDNEQFF. CDR3 bases: TGTGCCAGCAGCTCCTTTCTCCGTACTAGCGGAATAGACAATGAGCAGTTCTTC.

This sequence joins TRBV12-3 or TRBV12-4 and TRBJ2-7, with D maybe TRBD1 (5 bases). The V and J ends lost 6 bases and 7 bases respectively, with 19 bases between them. The length of the CDR3 is 14 residues. For the CDR3, the DNA is TGTGCCAGCAGCCCACCCATTCCCCCAGGGGAGCAGTACTTC. This translates into CASSPPIPPGEQYF.

The V and J genes are TRBV30 and TRBJ2-1, with 9 bases aligning to TRBD1. Germline V gives CDR1 GTSNPN, CDR2 SVGIG (reference sequence). After removal of 8 bases from V and 7 bases from J, the junction contained 9 bases not matched to a gene. This CDR3 spans 13 amino acids. CDR3 amino acids: CAGRRQGENEQFF. The DNA of the CDR3 is TGTGCCGGTAGGCGACAGGGGGAAAATGAGCAGTTCTTC.

V and J are TRBV7-8 and TRBJ2-7, with 8 bases that match TRBD1. The CDR3 runs to 15 residues. Germline V gene lookup returns CDR1 SGHVS and CDR2 FQNEAQ. The V segment lost 5 bases and the J segment 5 bases; nucleotides outside the gene matches: 11. The CDR3 sequence: CASSKSHGTGHEQYF. The CDR3 region has the DNA TGTGCCAGCAGCAAGAGCCATGGGACAGGTCACGAGCAGTACTTC. Full variable domain (remainder filled in from reference TRBV7-8 and TRBJ2-7): GAGVSQSPRYKVAKRGQDVALRCDPISGHVSLFWYQQALGQGPEFLTYFQNEAQLDKSGLPSDRFFAERPEGSVSTLKIQRTQQEDSAVYLCASSKSHGTGHEQYFGPGTRLTVT.

The V call is TRBV19, the J call TRBJ1-3; D is unresolved. From germline, CDR1 is LNHDA and CDR2 SQIVND (reference sequence). V lost 7 bases and J 0 bases, leaving 10 bases between the germline ends. The length of the CDR3 is 14 residues. DNA for the CDR3: TGTGCCAGTATTGACAAGGACTCTGGAAACACCATATATTTT. Protein: CASIDKDSGNTIYF.

The CDR3 DNA reads TGCGCCAGCAGCTCCGGGCCACGGAATGTAGAGACCCAGTACTTC. Translating gives CASSSGPRNVETQYF. The chain has TRBV5-1 and TRBJ2-5; D gene uncertain. From germline, CDR1 is SGHRS and CDR2 YFSETQ. The CDR3 covers 15 residues. V gave up 3 bases and J gave up 4 bases, with 16 bases separating them. The full variable domain, its missing parts supplied by reference TRBV5-1 and TRBJ2-5, is KAGVTQTPRYLIKTRGQQVTLSCSPISGHRSVSWYQQTPGQGLQFLFEYFSETQRNKGNFPGRFSGRQFSNSRSEMNVSTLELGDSALYLCASSSGPRNVETQYFGPGTRLLVL.

This clonotype was recorded once. The chain uses TRBV2 and TRBJ2-3; D uncertain. Germline V gene lookup returns CDR1 SNHLY and CDR2 FYNNEI. The CDR3 spans 13 residues. V was trimmed by 6 bases and J by 4 bases, leaving 11 bases between them. Here the CDR3 DNA reads TGTGCCAGCAGCGGACCACATCCAGATACGCAGTATTTT. This translates into CASSGPHPDTQYF.

The chain employs TRBV7-2 and TRBJ2-1; D perhaps matches TRBD1 (6 bases). V was clipped by 7 bases and J by 3 bases, with 10 bases between them. CDR1 is SGHTA and CDR2 is FQGNSA in the germline V gene. The CDR3 runs to 13 residues. Here the CDR3 DNA reads TGTGCCAGCAAAAAGGACAGCTACAATGAGCAGTTCTTC. The encoded protein is CASKKDSYNEQFF. The full variable domain, its missing parts supplied by reference TRBV7-2 and TRBJ2-1, is GAGVSQSPSNKVTEKGKDVELRCDPISGHTALYWYRQSLGQGLEFLIYFQGNSAPDKSGLPSDRFSAERTGGSVSTLTIQRTQQEDSAVYLCASKKDSYNEQFFGPGTRLTVL.